These 27 T cell receptor beta chains share one sample of origin, sequenced in a study of post-analysis software for immune sequencing data. Study observations and caveats: Among a few TRBV segments more frequent in patients than controls were TRBV5-6, TRBV5-1 and TRBV20-1.

The antigens these receptors bind are not known. The library was made from cDNA and included unique molecular identifiers. One entry per CDR3 protein results from TCRdb running MiXCR on the PCR reads. The sample carries about 560,000 distinct CDR3 sequences, roughly 45% recorded once. Sequencing input: blood. The receptors originated from a girl aged 10 to 17 with multiple sclerosis.

This CDR3 reads CASSLALGQGAKKYF. The DNA for the CDR3 is TGTGCCAGCAGTTTAGCGCTTGGGCAGGGGGCGAAAAAGTACTTC. The chain carries TRBV12-3 or TRBV12-4 and TRBJ2-5; 8 bases agree with TRBD1. CDR3 size: 15 residues. The ends lost 0 bases at V and 12 bases at J; junction bases unmatched: 12.

This clonotype occurred a few times. The chain couples TRBV27 to TRBJ2-1; D perhaps matches TRBD2 (6 bases). The length of the CDR3 is 13 residues. V was trimmed by 4 bases and J by 10 bases, leaving 14 bases between them. The germline V gene encodes CDR1 MNHEY and CDR2 SMNVEV (reference sequence). DNA of the CDR3: TGTGCCAGCAGTTGGGGGGTCGGGGGAGAGCAGTTCTTC. Protein product: CASSWGVGGEQFF.

Ten or more counts support this clonotype. V usage is TRBV9 and J usage is TRBJ2-7; no clear D. Germline CDR1 is SGDLS and CDR2 is YYNGEE. Between the trimmed V and J ends, which lost 4 bases and 1 base, there was a span of 12 bases. This CDR3 has 14 residues. The CDR3 here is CASSPMTGSYEQYF. CDR3 nucleotides: TGTGCCAGCAGCCCGATGACTGGGTCCTACGAGCAGTACTTC. The variable domain in full, completed from reference TRBV9 and TRBJ2-7, reads DSGVTQTPKHLITATGQRVTLRCSPRSGDLSVYWYQQSLDQGLQFLIQYYNGEERAKGNILERFSAQQFPDLHSELNLSSLELGDSALYFCASSPMTGSYEQYFGPGTRLTVT.

The chain combines TRBV28 with TRBJ2-3; a weak D match, TRBD1 (5 bases). CDR3 size: 14 residues. Trimming removed 4 bases from V and 2 bases from J, with 10 bases in between. Germline CDR1 MDHEN, CDR2 SYDVKM. The CDR3 DNA sequence: TGTGCCAGCAGTTCAGACAGCGTCACAGATACGCAGTATTTT. Encoded protein: CASSSDSVTDTQYF. Filled out from reference TRBV28 and TRBJ2-3, the complete variable domain reads DVKVTQSSRYLVKRTGEKVFLECVQDMDHENMFWYRQDPGLGLRLIYFSYDVKMKEKGDIPEGYSVSREKKERFSLILESASTNQTSMYLCASSSDSVTDTQYFGPGTRLTVL.

The genes are TRBV7-9 and TRBJ2-3, with TRBD2 as a possible D gene (7 bases). Per germline, CDR1 SEHNR and CDR2 FQNEAQ (reference sequence). The CDR3 spans 15 residues. With 1 base removed from V and 2 bases from J, the gap between germline ends came to 10 bases. The CDR3 sequence is CASSLGGGFTDTQYF. The CDR3 nucleotides read TGTGCCAGCAGCTTAGGGGGGGGCTTCACAGATACGCAGTATTTT.

The chain carries TRBV27 and TRBJ2-5; 8 bases line up with TRBD1. TRBJ2-7 matches the DNA end more closely, so the J call is doubtful. The germline V gene encodes CDR1 MNHEY and CDR2 SMNVEV (reference sequence). The CDR3 has 13 residues. The CDR3 coding sequence is TGTGCCAGCAAGGCAGGACAGGGCAACGAGCAGTACTTC. As protein: CASKAGQGNEQYF.

The chain uses TRBV7-2 and TRBJ2-1; the D gene is possibly TRBD1 (5 bases). Germline CDR1 reads SGHTA; CDR2 reads FQGNSA. V was trimmed by 8 bases and J by 2 bases, leaving 13 bases between them. The CDR3 length is 14 residues. CDR3 amino acids: CASLPGSAYNEQFF. The CDR3 DNA is TGTGCCAGCCTTCCAGGGTCTGCCTACAATGAGCAGTTCTTC.

The CDR3 spells CASSAIGTSSRGEQFF. The CDR3 nucleotides are TGTGCCAGCAGCGCGATAGGGACTAGCAGCAGGGGTGAGCAGTTCTTC. The gene calls are TRBV9 and TRBJ2-1; 9 bases line up with TRBD2. Trimming took 3 bases from V and 9 from J; bases not matched to a gene: 13. This CDR3 spans 16 amino acids. Germline assignment: CDR1 SGDLS and CDR2 YYNGEE.

The genes are TRBV7-2 and TRBJ2-3; D is uncertain. Germline CDR1 SGHTA, CDR2 FQGNSA. CDR3 length: 12 residues. Trimming took 5 bases from V and 2 from J, leaving 5 bases between them. This chain's CDR3 is CASSRHTDTQYF. For the CDR3, the DNA is TGTGCCAGCAGCCGACACACAGATACGCAGTATTTT.

The J gene is TRBJ1-2, the V gene TRBV3-1, with a possible D match to TRBD1 (5 bases). The CDR3 is 15 residues long. Trimming shortened V by 0 bases and J by 8 bases, and 16 bases separated the two germline ends. Germline V gene data show CDR1 as LGHDT and CDR2 as YNNKEL (reference sequence). The CDR3 sequence is CASSQEIWHSGGYTF. In nucleotides, the CDR3 is TGTGCCAGCAGCCAAGAGATCTGGCATTCAGGGGGCTACACCTTC.

There are a few counts of this clonotype. The CDR3 reads CASALAGGRGDTQYF. CDR3 in DNA: TGTGCCAGCGCTTTAGCGGGGGGTCGAGGAGATACGCAGTATTTT. This chain connects TRBV9 to TRBJ2-3; TRBD2 matches at 10 bases. Germline CDR1 is SGDLS and CDR2 is YYNGEE. The CDR3 runs to 15 residues. The V and J ends lost 7 bases and 5 bases, in that order; junction bases with no gene match: 10. Full variable domain (rest looked up from reference TRBV9 and TRBJ2-3): DSGVTQTPKHLITATGQRVTLRCSPRSGDLSVYWYQQSLDQGLQFLIQYYNGEERAKGNILERFSAQQFPDLHSELNLSSLELGDSALYFCASALAGGRGDTQYFGPGTRLTVL.

The chain employs TRBV12-3 or TRBV12-4 and TRBJ1-1; D is unresolved. The CDR3 length is 14 residues. V gave up 3 bases and J gave up 4 bases, with 12 bases separating them. The CDR3 sequence: CASSFSDYGTEAFF. As DNA, the CDR3 is TGTGCCAGCAGTTTCAGCGATTATGGCACTGAAGCTTTCTTT.

The sample holds one count of this clonotype. The CDR3 sequence is CSVEGGAGDTQYF. The CDR3 DNA reads TGCAGCGTTGAGGGGGGGGCGGGAGATACGCAGTATTTT. The chain carries TRBV29-1 and TRBJ2-3; D is possibly TRBD2 (7 bases). Germline assignment: CDR1 SQVTM and CDR2 ANQGSEA. This CDR3 contains 13 residues. V was trimmed by 3 bases and J by 5 bases, leaving 12 bases between them.

This clonotype was observed a few times. The chain recombines TRBV12-3 or TRBV12-4 with TRBJ2-1; no clear D gene. The CDR3 is made up of 12 amino acids. V lost 3 bases and J 7 bases, leaving 7 bases between the germline ends. The CDR3 DNA reads TGTGCCAGCAGTTTTGGTGCGAATGAGCAGTTCTTC. This codes for CASSFGANEQFF.

This clonotype came up a few times. V usage is TRBV6-6 and J usage is TRBJ2-5; 7 nucleotides agree with TRBD2. The ends lost 8 bases at V and 5 bases at J; junction bases unmatched: 11. CDR3 size: 14 residues. Germline lookup yields CDR1 MNHNY and CDR2 SVGAGI (reference sequence). The CDR3 here is CASSGTTPFETQYF. As DNA, the CDR3 is TGTGCCAGCTCAGGGACTACCCCCTTTGAGACCCAGTACTTC.

Here the CDR3 DNA reads TGTGCCAGCAGCCCAGTCCGGCGGGGAAACAATGAGCAGTTCTTC. It specifies CASSPVRRGNNEQFF. The J gene is TRBJ2-1, the V gene TRBV7-8; the D gene is possibly TRBD2 (6 bases). Germline V gives CDR1 SGHVS, CDR2 FQNEAQ. V was pared by 5 bases and J by 5 bases, with 16 bases between. The CDR3 contains 15 residues.

This clonotype was seen only a few times. The chain combines TRBV12-3 or TRBV12-4 with TRBJ2-1; 15 nucleotides agree with TRBD2. The V and J ends lost 5 bases and 0 bases, in that order; junction bases with no gene match: 2. CDR3 length: 17 residues. CDR3 in DNA: TGTGCCAGCAGTCCGGGACTAGCGGGGGGCTCCTACAATGAGCAGTTCTTC. It yields the protein CASSPGLAGGSYNEQFF.

The chain's CDR3 is CASSLVRGDRAFF. CDR3 DNA sequence: TGTGCCAGCAGTTTAGTTCGTGGAGACAGAGCTTTCTTT. The gene calls are TRBV12-3 or TRBV12-4 and TRBJ1-1; D is perhaps TRBD1 (5 bases). This CDR3 has 13 amino acids. V lost 1 base to trimming and J lost 10 bases, with 13 bases between them.

Here the CDR3 DNA reads TGCAGTGCTAGAGATTTAAACAGCTTGAACTATGGCTACACCTTC. Amino acids: CSARDLNSLNYGYTF. The chain carries TRBV20-1 and TRBJ1-2; D gene uncertain. The CDR3 covers 15 residues. Trimming removed 0 bases from V and 2 bases from J, with 13 bases in between. Germline-derived CDR1 and CDR2 are DFQATT and SNEGSKA (reference sequence).

J is TRBJ2-7 and V is TRBV20-1; 7 bases are shared with TRBD1. Germline CDR1 is DFQATT and CDR2 is SNEGSKA (reference sequence). The CDR3 extends over 12 amino acids. Trimming at V came to 6 bases and at J to 4 bases, leaving 6 bases not matched to a gene. CDR3 DNA sequence: TGCAGTGCCGCCGACAGGGTGTACGAGCAGTACTTC. Translated, it gives CSAADRVYEQYF.

This clonotype came up a few times. The chain carries TRBV5-1 and TRBJ2-1, with D unclear. The CDR3 sequence is 14 residues long. V lost 4 bases to trimming and J lost 3 bases, with 11 bases between them. The germline CDR1 and CDR2 sequences are SGHRS and YFSETQ. The CDR3 DNA sequence: TGCGCCAGCAGCCATCCGACGGGCTACAATGAGCAGTTCTTC. It translates to CASSHPTGYNEQFF. The variable domain in full, completed from reference TRBV5-1 and TRBJ2-1, reads KAGVTQTPRYLIKTRGQQVTLSCSPISGHRSVSWYQQTPGQGLQFLFEYFSETQRNKGNFPGRFSGRQFSNSRSEMNVSTLELGDSALYLCASSHPTGYNEQFFGPGTRLTVL.

V and J are TRBV14 and TRBJ1-1, with D hard to call. The CDR3 consists of 13 residues. The germline V gene encodes CDR1 SGHDN and CDR2 FVKESK. V dropped 3 bases and J dropped 1 base, with 6 bases sitting between them. The CDR3 DNA follows: TGTGCCAGCAGCCAGTTCCCGAACACTGAAGCTTTCTTT. As protein: CASSQFPNTEAFF.

This clonotype occurred a few times. The V call is TRBV2, the J call TRBJ2-3; D remains unclear. V was pared by 8 bases and J by 0 bases, with 9 bases between. Germline V gene data show CDR1 as SNHLY and CDR2 as FYNNEI. This CDR3 comprises 13 residues. CDR3 coding DNA: TGTGCCAGCTGTTGGGCGAGCACAGATACGCAGTATTTT. As protein: CASCWASTDTQYF.

In this sample, this clonotype turned up a few times. This chain connects TRBV29-1 to TRBJ2-1; TRBD1 matches at 7 bases. Losses at the gene ends were 6 bases for V and 8 bases for J; bases not matched to a gene: 7. CDR1 SQVTM and CDR2 ANQGSEA come from the germline V gene. The CDR3 extends over 12 amino acids. For the CDR3, the DNA is TGCAGCGTCCCGACAGGGCGCGATGAGCAGTTCTTC. Residues: CSVPTGRDEQFF.

The CDR3 loop reads CASTPRGLAGVYNEQFF. The CDR3 region has the DNA TGTGCCAGCACTCCCCGAGGGCTAGCGGGGGTATACAATGAGCAGTTCTTC. The chain has TRBV12-3 or TRBV12-4 and TRBJ2-1, with 10 positions matching TRBD2. The CDR3 has 17 residues. The J segment lost 4 bases and the V segment lost 7 bases, leaving 13 bases of the junction unmatched.

A few counts support this clonotype. V is TRBV29-1 and J is TRBJ2-5; unclear D gene. Trimming removed 5 bases from V and 1 base from J, with 8 bases in between. CDR3 length: 12 amino acids. Germline values: CDR1 SQVTM, CDR2 ANQGSEA. As DNA, the CDR3 is TGCAGCGTTAGGATGATCCAAGAGACCCAGTACTTC. It translates to CSVRMIQETQYF.

The chain has TRBV20-1 and TRBJ2-3; D remains unclear. The CDR3 spans 13 residues. Trimming left V 0 bases short and J 6 bases short, with 10 bases between. Germline V CDR1 and CDR2: DFQATT, SNEGSKA (reference sequence). Here the CDR3 reads CSARDTRWDTQYF. The CDR3 region has the DNA TGCAGTGCTAGAGACACCAGATGGGATACGCAGTATTTT.